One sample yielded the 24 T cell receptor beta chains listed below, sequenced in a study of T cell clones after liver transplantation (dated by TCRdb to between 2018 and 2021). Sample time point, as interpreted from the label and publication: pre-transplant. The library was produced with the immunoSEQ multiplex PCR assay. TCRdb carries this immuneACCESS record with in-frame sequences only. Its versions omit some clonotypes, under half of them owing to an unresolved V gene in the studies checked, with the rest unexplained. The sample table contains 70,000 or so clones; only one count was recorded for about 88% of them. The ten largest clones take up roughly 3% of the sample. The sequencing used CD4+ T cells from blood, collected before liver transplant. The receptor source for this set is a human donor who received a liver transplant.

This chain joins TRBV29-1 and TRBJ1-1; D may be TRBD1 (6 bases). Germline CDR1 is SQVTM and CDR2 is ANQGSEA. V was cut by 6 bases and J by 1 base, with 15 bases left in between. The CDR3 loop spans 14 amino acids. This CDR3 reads CSVRTANPNTEAFF. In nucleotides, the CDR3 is TGCAGCGTACGGACAGCCAACCCGAACACTGAAGCTTTCTTT.

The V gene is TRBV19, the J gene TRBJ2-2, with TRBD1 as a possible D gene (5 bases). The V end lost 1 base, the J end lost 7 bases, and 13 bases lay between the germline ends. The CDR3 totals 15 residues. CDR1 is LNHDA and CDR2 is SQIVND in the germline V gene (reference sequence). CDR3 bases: TGTGCCAGTAGTATAGGCCCAGGGTCGAACGGGGAGCTGTTTTTT. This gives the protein CASSIGPGSNGELFF. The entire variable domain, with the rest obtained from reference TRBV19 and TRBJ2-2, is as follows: DGGITQSPKYLFRKEGQNVTLSCEQNLNHDAMYWYRQDPGQGLRLIYYSQIVNDFQKGDIAEGYSVSREKKESFPLTVTSAQKNPTAFYLCASSIGPGSNGELFFGEGSRLTVL.

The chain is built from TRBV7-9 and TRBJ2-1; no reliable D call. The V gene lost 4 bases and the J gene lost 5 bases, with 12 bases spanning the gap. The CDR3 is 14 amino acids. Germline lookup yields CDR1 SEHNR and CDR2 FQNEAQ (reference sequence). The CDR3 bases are TGTGCCAGCAGCTCCGAGACTCGGAACAATGAGCAGTTCTTC. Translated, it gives CASSSETRNNEQFF.

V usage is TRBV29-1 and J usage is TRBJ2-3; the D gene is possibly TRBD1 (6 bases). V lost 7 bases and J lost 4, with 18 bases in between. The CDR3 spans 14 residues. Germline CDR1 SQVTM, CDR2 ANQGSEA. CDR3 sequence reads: CSGNTGLGADTQYF. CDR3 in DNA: TGCAGCGGAAATACAGGGTTGGGGGCAGATACGCAGTATTTT.

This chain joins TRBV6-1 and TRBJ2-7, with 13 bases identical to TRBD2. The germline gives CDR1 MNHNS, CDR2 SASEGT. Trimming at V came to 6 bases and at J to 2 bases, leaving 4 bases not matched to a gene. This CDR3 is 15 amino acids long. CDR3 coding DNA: TGTGCCAGCAGAAGGACTAGCGGGAGTACCTACGAGCAGTACTTC. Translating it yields CASRRTSGSTYEQYF.

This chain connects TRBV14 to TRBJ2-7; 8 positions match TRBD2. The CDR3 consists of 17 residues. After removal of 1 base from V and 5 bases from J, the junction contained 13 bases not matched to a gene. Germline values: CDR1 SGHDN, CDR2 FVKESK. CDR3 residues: CASSQARGRSFPDEQYF. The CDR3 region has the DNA TGTGCCAGCAGCCAAGCCCGCGGGAGGTCTTTCCCAGACGAGCAGTACTTC. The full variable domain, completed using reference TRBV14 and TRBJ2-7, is EAGVTQFPSHSVIEKGQTVTLRCDPISGHDNLYWYRRVMGKEIKFLLHFVKESKQDESGMPNNRFLAERTGGTYSTLKVQPAELEDSGVYFCASSQARGRSFPDEQYFGPGTRLTVT.

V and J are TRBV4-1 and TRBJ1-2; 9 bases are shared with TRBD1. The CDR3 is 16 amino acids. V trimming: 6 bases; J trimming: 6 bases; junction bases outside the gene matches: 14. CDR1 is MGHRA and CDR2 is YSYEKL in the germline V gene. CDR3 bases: TGCGCCAGCAGACATATCCGACAGGGGGTAGCAAATGGCTACACCTTC. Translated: CASRHIRQGVANGYTF.

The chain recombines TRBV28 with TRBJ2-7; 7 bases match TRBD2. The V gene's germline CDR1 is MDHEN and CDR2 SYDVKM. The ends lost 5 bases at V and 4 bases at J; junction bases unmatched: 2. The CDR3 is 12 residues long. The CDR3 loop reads CASSGGSYEQYF. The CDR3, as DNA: TGTGCCAGCAGTGGCGGGAGTTACGAGCAGTACTTC.

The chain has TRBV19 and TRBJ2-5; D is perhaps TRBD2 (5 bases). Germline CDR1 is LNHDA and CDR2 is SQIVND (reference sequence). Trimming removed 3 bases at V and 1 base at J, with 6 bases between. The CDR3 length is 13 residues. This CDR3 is CASSMGVQETQYF. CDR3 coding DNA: TGTGCCAGTAGTATGGGAGTCCAAGAGACCCAGTACTTC.

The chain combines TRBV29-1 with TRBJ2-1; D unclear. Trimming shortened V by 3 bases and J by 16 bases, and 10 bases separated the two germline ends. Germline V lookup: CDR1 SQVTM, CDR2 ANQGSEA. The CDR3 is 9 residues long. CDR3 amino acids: CSVDESRFF. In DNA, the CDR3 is TGCAGCGTTGATGAGTCAAGATTCTTC.

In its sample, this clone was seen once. CDR3 coding DNA: TGTGCCAGCAGTGATCGGGAGAACACTGAAGCTTTCTTT. Amino acids: CASSDRENTEAFF. The chain couples TRBV6-4 to TRBJ1-1; D ambiguous. Germline CDR1 reads MRHNA; CDR2 reads SNTAGT. V gave up 3 bases and J gave up 1 base, with 6 bases separating them. This CDR3 has 13 residues.

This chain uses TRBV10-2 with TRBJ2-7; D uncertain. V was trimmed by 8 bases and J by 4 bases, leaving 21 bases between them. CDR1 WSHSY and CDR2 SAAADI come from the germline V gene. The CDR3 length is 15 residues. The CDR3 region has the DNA TGCGCCAGCCGAACCGACCGGCCGCGTATTTACGAGCAGTACTTC. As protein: CASRTDRPRIYEQYF.

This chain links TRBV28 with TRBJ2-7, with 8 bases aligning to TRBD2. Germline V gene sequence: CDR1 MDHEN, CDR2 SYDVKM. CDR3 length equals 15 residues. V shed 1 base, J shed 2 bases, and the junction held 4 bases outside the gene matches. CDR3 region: CASSLLVAGTYEQYF. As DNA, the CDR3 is TGTGCCAGCAGTTTATTGGTAGCGGGGACCTACGAGCAGTACTTC. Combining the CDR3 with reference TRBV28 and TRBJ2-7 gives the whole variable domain DVKVTQSSRYLVKRTGEKVFLECVQDMDHENMFWYRQDPGLGLRLIYFSYDVKMKEKGDIPEGYSVSREKKERFSLILESASTNQTSMYLCASSLLVAGTYEQYFGPGTRLTVT.

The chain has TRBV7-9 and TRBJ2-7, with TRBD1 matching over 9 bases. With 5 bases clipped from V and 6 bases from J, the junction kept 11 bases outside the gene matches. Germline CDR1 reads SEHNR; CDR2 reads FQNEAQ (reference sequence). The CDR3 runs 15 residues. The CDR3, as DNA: TGTGCCAGCAGCAACATTGGGACAGGGATCCGCGAGCAGTACTTC. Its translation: CASSNIGTGIREQYF.

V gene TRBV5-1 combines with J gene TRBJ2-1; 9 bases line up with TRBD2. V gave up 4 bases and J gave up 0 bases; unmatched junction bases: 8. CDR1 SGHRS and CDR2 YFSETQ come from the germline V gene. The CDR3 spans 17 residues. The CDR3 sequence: CASSIRLAENSYNEQFF. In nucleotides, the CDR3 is TGCGCCAGCAGCATCCGACTAGCGGAAAACTCCTACAATGAGCAGTTCTTC.

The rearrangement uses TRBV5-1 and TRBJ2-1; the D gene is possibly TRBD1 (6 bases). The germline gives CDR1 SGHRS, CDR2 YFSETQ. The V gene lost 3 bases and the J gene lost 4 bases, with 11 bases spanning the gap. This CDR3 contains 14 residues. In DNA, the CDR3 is TGCGCCAGCAGCTCCGGGACAATATACAATGAGCAGTTCTTC. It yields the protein CASSSGTIYNEQFF. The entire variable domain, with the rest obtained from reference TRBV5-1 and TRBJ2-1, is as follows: KAGVTQTPRYLIKTRGQQVTLSCSPISGHRSVSWYQQTPGQGLQFLFEYFSETQRNKGNFPGRFSGRQFSNSRSEMNVSTLELGDSALYLCASSSGTIYNEQFFGPGTRLTVL.

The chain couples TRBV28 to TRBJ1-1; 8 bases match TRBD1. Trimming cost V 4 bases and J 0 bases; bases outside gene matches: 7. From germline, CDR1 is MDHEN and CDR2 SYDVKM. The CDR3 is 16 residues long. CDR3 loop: CASSWGAGGMNTEAFF. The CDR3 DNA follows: TGTGCCAGCAGTTGGGGGGCAGGGGGCATGAACACTGAAGCTTTCTTT.

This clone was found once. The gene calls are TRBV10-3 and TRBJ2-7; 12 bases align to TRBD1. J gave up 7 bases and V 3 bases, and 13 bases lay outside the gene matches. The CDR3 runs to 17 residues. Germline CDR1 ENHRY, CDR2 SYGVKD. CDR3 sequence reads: CAISEGTGGASEWEQYF. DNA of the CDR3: TGTGCCATCAGTGAAGGGACAGGGGGCGCTTCAGAATGGGAGCAGTACTTC.

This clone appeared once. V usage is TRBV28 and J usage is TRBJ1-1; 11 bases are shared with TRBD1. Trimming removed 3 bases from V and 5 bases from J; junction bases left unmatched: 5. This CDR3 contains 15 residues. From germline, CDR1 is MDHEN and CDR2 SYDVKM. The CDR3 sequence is CASSFGDRGRTEAFF. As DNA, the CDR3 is TGTGCCAGCAGTTTTGGGGACAGGGGGAGGACTGAAGCTTTCTTT.

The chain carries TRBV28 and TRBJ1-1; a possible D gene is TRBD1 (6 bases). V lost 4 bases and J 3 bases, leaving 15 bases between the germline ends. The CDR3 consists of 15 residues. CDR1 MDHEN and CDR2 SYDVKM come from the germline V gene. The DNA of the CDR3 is TGTGCCAGCAGTTCCCCCCCGAGGGGGGACACTGAAGCTTTCTTT. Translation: CASSSPPRGDTEAFF. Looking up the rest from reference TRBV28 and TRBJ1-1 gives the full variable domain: DVKVTQSSRYLVKRTGEKVFLECVQDMDHENMFWYRQDPGLGLRLIYFSYDVKMKEKGDIPEGYSVSREKKERFSLILESASTNQTSMYLCASSSPPRGDTEAFFGQGTRLTVV.

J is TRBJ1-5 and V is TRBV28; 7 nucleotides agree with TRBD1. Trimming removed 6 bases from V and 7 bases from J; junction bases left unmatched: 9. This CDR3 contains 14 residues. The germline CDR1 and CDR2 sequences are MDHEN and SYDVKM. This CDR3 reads CASRTGRGVQPQHF. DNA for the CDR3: TGTGCCAGCAGGACAGGGCGAGGGGTGCAGCCCCAGCATTTT.

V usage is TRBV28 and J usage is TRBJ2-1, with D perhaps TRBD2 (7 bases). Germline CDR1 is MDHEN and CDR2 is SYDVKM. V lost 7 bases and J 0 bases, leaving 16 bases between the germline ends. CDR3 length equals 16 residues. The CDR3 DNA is TGTGCCAGCACCCCGGGGGGCGGATACTCCTACAATGAGCAGTTCTTC. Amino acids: CASTPGGGYSYNEQFF.

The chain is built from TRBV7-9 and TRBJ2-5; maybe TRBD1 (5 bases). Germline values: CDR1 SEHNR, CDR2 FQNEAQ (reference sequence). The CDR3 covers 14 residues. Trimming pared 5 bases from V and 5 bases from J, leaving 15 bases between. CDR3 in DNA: TGTGCCAGCAGCCCTCCCGGGTGGGGCGAGACCCAGTACTTC. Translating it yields CASSPPGWGETQYF.

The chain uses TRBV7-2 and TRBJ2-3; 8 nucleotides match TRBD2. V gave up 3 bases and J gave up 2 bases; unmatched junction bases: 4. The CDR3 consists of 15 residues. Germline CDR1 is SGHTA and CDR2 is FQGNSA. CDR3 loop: CASSFSGTVTDTQYF. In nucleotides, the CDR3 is TGTGCCAGCAGCTTTAGCGGGACCGTCACAGATACGCAGTATTTT.